The clone carrying this TCR beta chain came up a few times. The antigen is not known. The data are from a study of cytomegalovirus exposure and HLA in healthy donors. Overall study: Falling in the Caucasian-associated ancestry cluster were approximately 84% of under 500 genotyped donors. Study outcomes and limitations: Through in vitro validation, a few CMV-associated chains were shown to be specific for CMV antigens. Per a later analysis, HLA-associated TCR beta chains showed more clonal expansion than other, equally common TCR beta chains.

Primers: 60 Vbeta forward and 13 Jbeta reverse. The data were produced by immunoSEQ multiplex PCR, yet TCRdb's version contains in-frame clones alone and is incomplete. This sample yields approximately 110,000 clones, of which around three quarters are seen a single time; roughly 3.5% belongs to the top ten. The CDR3 extends over 12 amino acids. CDR1 is SGHRS and CDR2 is YFSETQ in the germline V gene. The V end was cut by 4 bases, the J end by 9 bases, with 11 bases between. Healthy bone marrow donors made up the donors. The receptor was derived from a man in his forties or fifties in good health and CMV-seronegative. Input material: PBMCs. This chain joins TRBV5-1 and TRBJ2-1; maybe TRBD1 (5 bases). CDR3 DNA: TGCGCCAGCAGCCAGAGCAGGGTTGAGCAGTTCTTC. Protein product: CASSQSRVEQFF.